This section outlines one T cell receptor (beta chain) sequence together with its context. Its specificity is not known. Every TCR beta cDNA library bore unique molecular identifiers. From about 1 to 10 million T cells, around 500,000 cDNA molecules were obtained. One entry per CDR3 protein, called by TCRdb with MiXCR from the PCR reads. The sample has about 800,000 distinct CDR3 sequences; 25% to 30% are singletons. The source of the sample is a study of post-analysis software for immune sequencing data. Across the study: Both relapsing-remitting and secondary progressive multiple sclerosis featured among the disease courses, as did progressive-relapsing multiple sclerosis. Findings and caveats of the study: There were a few TRBV segments more frequent in patients than controls, and TRBV5-6, TRBV5-1 and TRBV20-1 were among them. The normalized Chao1 diversity of multiple sclerosis patients was significantly lower than that of controls.

V gave up 6 bases and J gave up 3 bases, with 14 bases separating them. Per germline, CDR1 SQVTM and CDR2 ANQGSEA. This CDR3 comprises 13 residues. V and J are TRBV29-1 and TRBJ1-1, with a tentative D call TRBD1 (5 bases). Sequenced material: blood. The origin of this receptor is a girl aged 5 to 17 with multiple sclerosis. CDR3 sequence: CSVGPHGDTEAFF. CDR3 nucleotide sequence: TGCAGCGTGGGGCCCCATGGGGACACTGAAGCTTTCTTT.